This TCR beta chain was sequenced during a study of glioma-infiltrating T cells. The CDR3 contains 14 residues. After removal of 6 bases from V and 4 bases from J, the junction contained 10 bases not matched to a gene. Germline V lookup: CDR1 DFQATT, CDR2 SNEGSKA (reference sequence). Study-wide findings and caveats: Very few CDR3 sequences were shared between tissue and blood. Gliomas, especially low-grade, showed above-expected tissue-blood divergence; non-neoplastic patients showed below.

The iRepertoire nested amplicon-rescue multiplex PCR amplified TCR alpha and beta CDR3s from RNA. For one-step reverse transcription and amplification, 100-400 ng of tissue mRNA or PBMC total RNA was used. TCRdb independently ran MiXCR on the multiplex PCR reads; one entry per CDR3 protein. The sample includes around 170,000 distinct CDR3 sequences, around 45% of them seen just once. This clonotype has a count of ten or more. Its cognate antigen is unknown. This TCR was recovered from a human donor with low-grade glioma or glioblastoma, undergoing nonglioma brain surgery, or in good health (not recorded which). Sequencing was carried out using glioma tissue, nonneoplastic brain tissue, or PBMCs (not recorded which). This rearrangement joins TRBV20-1 to TRBJ2-3, with 7 bases lining up with TRBD2. CDR3 DNA sequence: TGCAGTGCCACAGTCCCGGGACTATCAGATACGCAGTATTTT. This gives the protein CSATVPGLSDTQYF.